These 8 T cell receptor beta chains were all obtained from the same sample, sequenced in a study of cytomegalovirus exposure and HLA in healthy donors (dated by TCRdb to between 2016 and 2019). Libraries were prepared through the immunoSEQ multiplex PCR assay. A mixture of 60 forward primers for TCR Vbeta segments and 13 reverse primers for TCR Jbeta segments was used in the multiplex PCR. Not all clones reach the TCRdb copy of this immuneACCESS table, which keeps in-frame sequences only. Checked studies attribute under half of the gap to unresolved V genes and leave the rest unexplained. The sample table lists 55,000 to 75,000 clones, 75% of them with a count of one. Together, the top ten hold around 7.3% of the sample. Sequencing was done on a sample of PBMCs. Receptors originate from a woman aged 30 to 39 in good health and CMV-seropositive.

J is TRBJ2-1 and V is TRBV19; D may be TRBD2 (6 bases). Germline-derived CDR1 and CDR2 are LNHDA and SQIVND (reference sequence). Trimming stripped 3 bases from V and 4 bases from J, with 13 bases between. CDR3 length: 15 residues. For the CDR3, the DNA is TGTGCCAGTAGTATTGGAGGGAGCCTATACAATGAGCAGTTCTTC. It is translated as CASSIGGSLYNEQFF.

This clone was counted only a few times. The chain recombines TRBV28 with TRBJ1-6; 7 bases line up with TRBD1. The CDR3 extends over 16 amino acids. V lost 5 bases, J lost 2 bases, and 6 bases stayed unmatched. The germline CDR1 and CDR2 sequences are MDHEN and SYDVKM. Here the CDR3 reads CASSIYRGTYNSPLHF. The CDR3 nucleotides are TGTGCCAGCAGTATCTACAGGGGAACCTATAATTCACCCCTCCACTTT.

This sequence joins TRBV19 and TRBJ2-7; 8 bases align to TRBD1. The ends lost 5 bases at V and 1 base at J; junction bases unmatched: 4. Germline CDR1 and CDR2: LNHDA and SQIVND (reference sequence). This CDR3 has 14 residues. The CDR3 coding sequence is TGTGCCAGTAGTCCCTACAGGGGGTCCTACGAGCAGTACTTC. Amino acid sequence: CASSPYRGSYEQYF.

This chain links TRBV6-5 with TRBJ2-2; weak D call: TRBD1 (7 bases). The V and J ends lost 5 bases and 4 bases respectively, with 14 bases between them. Germline values: CDR1 MNHEY, CDR2 SVGAGI. The CDR3 is 15 amino acids. As DNA, the CDR3 is TGTGCCAGCAGTCTGGAGGGGGCGGGCACCGGGGAGCTGTTTTTT. It encodes CASSLEGAGTGELFF.

V usage is TRBV11-2 and J usage is TRBJ2-7; 7 bases map to TRBD2. Germline V CDR1 and CDR2: SGHAT, FQNNGV. CDR3 length equals 14 residues. V was pared by 5 bases and J by 4 bases, with 8 bases of the junction left unmatched. The CDR3 region has the DNA TGTGCCAGCAGCCCTACTAGCGTACCGTACGAGCAGTACTTC. Amino acid sequence: CASSPTSVPYEQYF.

V is TRBV28 and J is TRBJ1-3; possible D gene TRBD1, 6 bases. With 7 bases removed from V and 4 bases from J, the gap between germline ends came to 11 bases. The germline V gene encodes CDR1 MDHEN and CDR2 SYDVKM. This CDR3 comprises 13 residues. CDR3 residues: CASTRGPGNTIYF. The DNA for the CDR3 is TGTGCCAGCACCAGGGGCCCAGGAAACACCATATATTTT.

This chain uses TRBV5-1 with TRBJ2-7, with 12 nucleotides matching TRBD1. The V and J ends lost 4 bases and 8 bases, in that order; junction bases with no gene match: 10. The CDR3 has 15 residues. In germline, CDR1 is SGHRS, CDR2 YFSETQ. The CDR3 sequence is CASSEFPGTGGKQYF. CDR3 nucleotide sequence: TGCGCCAGCAGCGAGTTCCCCGGGACAGGGGGCAAGCAGTACTTC. The whole variable domain, remainder taken from reference TRBV5-1 and TRBJ2-7, is KAGVTQTPRYLIKTRGQQVTLSCSPISGHRSVSWYQQTPGQGLQFLFEYFSETQRNKGNFPGRFSGRQFSNSRSEMNVSTLELGDSALYLCASSEFPGTGGKQYFGPGTRLTVT.

The V and J genes are TRBV29-1 and TRBJ1-2; 10 nucleotides agree with TRBD1. CDR1 SQVTM and CDR2 ANQGSEA come from the germline V gene. CDR3 length: 13 residues. V gave up 7 bases and J gave up 5 bases; unmatched junction bases: 7. In DNA form, the CDR3 reads TGCAGCGGGGGGACAGGGGTCCAGTATGGCTACACCTTC. Protein product: CSGGTGVQYGYTF.